A selection of T cell receptor beta chains follows, all from one sample in a study of T cells in Graves' hyperthyroidism and ophthalmopathy. TCRdb re-analysed the multiplex PCR reads in MiXCR, keeping a single row per CDR3 protein. This sample has 450,000 to 650,000 distinct CDR3 sequences; approximately 15% occur once, and the top ten carry 7% to 9%. The sample consisted of blood. These receptors all stem from a woman aged 18-29 years with Graves' ophthalmopathy. Each CDR3 is given with its conserved first and last residue. D genes are given only for firm matches. Rows give clone size only sometimes, using once, few, many, or a class for an expanded clone.

d_call,clone_size,v_call,j_call,cdr3_aa,cdr3_nt
TRBD2,few,TRBV4-3,TRBJ2-2,CASSPRRTSYLEVGELFF,TGCGCCAGCAGCCCCCGCCGGACTAGCTACCTTGAGGTCGGGGAGCTGTTTTTT
.,few,TRBV12-3/TRBV12-4,TRBJ2-6,CASSLGEGLTF,TGTGCCAGCAGTTTGGGGGAAGGCCTGACTTTC
.,many,TRBV2,TRBJ2-1,CASREGTAEVGEQFF,TGTGCCAGCAGGGAAGGGACGGCCGAGGTCGGGGAGCAGTTCTTC
.,many,TRBV12-3/TRBV12-4,TRBJ2-2,CASSSWLLTGELFF,TGTGCCAGCAGTTCGTGGCTGTTAACCGGGGAGCTGTTTTTT
.,.,TRBV20-1,TRBJ2-2,CSADSTNTGELFF,TGCAGTGCCGATTCAACAAACACCGGGGAGCTGTTTTTT
.,many,TRBV28,TRBJ2-1,CASAGPFTYTYNEQFF,TGTGCCAGCGCAGGTCCATTCACCTATACCTACAATGAGCAGTTCTTC
.,many,TRBV5-6,TRBJ1-2,CASSLGRPNYGYTF,TGTGCCAGCAGCTTGGGACGGCCTAACTATGGCTACACCTTC
.,few,TRBV9,TRBJ1-2,CASSVTGSNYGYTF,TGTGCCAGCAGCGTGACAGGTTCTAACTATGGCTACACCTTC
TRBD1,many,TRBV7-2,TRBJ1-2,CASSFTSQTGVNGYTF,TGTGCCAGCAGCTTTACCTCCCAGACAGGGGTAAATGGCTACACCTTC
TRBD1,many,TRBV3-1,TRBJ1-2,CASSQRQGSGSYGYTF,TGTGCCAGCAGCCAGAGACAGGGCTCGGGGTCCTATGGCTACACCTTC
.,.,TRBV29-1,TRBJ2-7,CSVQIVRAGTYEQYF,TGCAGCGTGCAGATAGTAAGGGCAGGGACCTACGAGCAGTACTTC
.,many,TRBV6-1,TRBJ2-7,CASSTVVPYEQYF,TGTGCCAGCAGCACCGTCGTACCCTACGAGCAGTACTTC
TRBD1,many,TRBV11-2,TRBJ1-6,CASSSYAGTANSPLHF,TGTGCCAGCAGCTCCTACGCCGGGACAGCAAATTCACCCCTCCACTTT
.,many,TRBV6-1,TRBJ2-6,CASTFLGPGANVLTF,TGTGCCAGCACCTTTCTGGGTCCTGGGGCCAACGTCCTGACTTTC
.,many,TRBV2,TRBJ2-7,CASRRDDYEQYF,TGTGCCAGTCGACGGGACGACTACGAGCAGTACTTC
TRBD2,many,TRBV30,TRBJ2-7,CAWRAGVLYEQYF,TGTGCCTGGCGAGCGGGAGTGCTCTACGAGCAGTACTTC
.,few,TRBV11-2,TRBJ2-7,CASSPSRGSLGGLHEQYF,TGTGCCAGCAGCCCAAGTAGAGGGTCGCTAGGGGGGCTCCACGAGCAGTACTTC
.,many,TRBV28,TRBJ2-1,CASSLNTPFSYNEQFF,TGTGCCAGCAGCCTCAACACACCCTTCTCCTACAATGAGCAGTTCTTC
TRBD1,many,TRBV24-1,TRBJ2-7,CATSGTGQEQYF,TGTGCCACCAGTGGGACAGGGCAAGAGCAGTACTTC
.,many,TRBV20-1,TRBJ1-5,CSARRGGPNQPQHF,TGCAGTGCTCGTCGAGGGGGTCCCAATCAGCCCCAGCATTTT
TRBD1,many,TRBV7-9,TRBJ2-1,CASSPRQGKYEQFF,TGTGCCAGCAGCCCCCGACAGGGAAAGTATGAGCAGTTCTTC
TRBD1,few,TRBV28,TRBJ1-1,CASSTPGQGATEAFF,TGTGCCAGCAGTACACCGGGACAGGGAGCGACTGAAGCTTTCTTT
.,many,TRBV10-3,TRBJ1-2,CAISAQEPYGYTF,TGTGCCATCAGTGCTCAGGAGCCCTATGGCTACACCTTC
TRBD1,once,TRBV3-1,TRBJ2-3,CASSQGQAEADTQYF,TGTGCCAGCAGCCAGGGACAGGCTGAGGCAGATACGCAGTATTTT
TRBD1,many,TRBV11-3,TRBJ2-7,CASSLVRGSSYEQYF,TGTGCCAGCAGCTTAGTCAGGGGGAGCTCCTACGAGCAGTACTTC
TRBD1,.,TRBV18,TRBJ1-2,CASSPDTGDYGYTF,TGTGCCAGCTCACCCGATACAGGGGATTATGGCTACACCTTC
.,.,TRBV25-1,TRBJ1-5,CASSGGQLNQPQHF,TGTGCCAGCAGTGGGGGACAACTCAATCAGCCCCAGCATTTT
.,.,TRBV7-8,TRBJ1-1,CASSGGAMNTEAFF,TGTGCCTCTAGTGGGGGGGCCATGAACACTGAAGCTTTCTTT
.,many,TRBV30,TRBJ1-4,CAWSPSGGEKLFF,TGTGCCTGGAGTCCGTCGGGCGGGGAAAAACTGTTTTTT
.,many,TRBV28,TRBJ2-2,CASRRLLDTGELFF,TGTGCCAGCCGCAGGCTTTTGGACACCGGGGAGCTGTTTTTT
.,many,TRBV7-8,TRBJ1-1,CASSYGPNTEAFF,TGTGCCAGCAGCTACGGCCCGAACACTGAAGCTTTCTTT
TRBD2,many,TRBV7-2,TRBJ2-4,CASSSLAGKRNIQYF,TGTGCCAGCAGCTCACTAGCGGGAAAGAGGAACATTCAGTACTTC
TRBD2,many,TRBV20-1,TRBJ2-1,CSAKTTSGRAYEQFF,TGCAGTGCTAAAACGACTAGCGGGAGGGCCTATGAGCAGTTCTTC
TRBD1,many,TRBV6-1,TRBJ1-1,CASSQGGDRGRLPEAFF,TGTGCCAGCAGCCAAGGGGGGGACAGGGGGCGCTTACCTGAAGCTTTCTTT
.,many,TRBV7-9,TRBJ1-5,CASSLARGGVSSGNQPQHF,TGTGCCAGCAGCTTAGCGAGGGGCGGGGTTAGCTCTGGCAATCAGCCCCAGCATTTT
TRBD2,many,TRBV28,TRBJ2-4,CASSLVGAGDIQYF,TGTGCCAGCAGTTTAGTAGGAGCGGGAGACATTCAGTACTTC
TRBD1,many,TRBV5-6,TRBJ1-2,CASSLRLTGANYGYTF,TGTGCCAGCAGCTTGCGTTTGACAGGGGCGAACTATGGCTACACCTTC
.,many,TRBV18,TRBJ2-1,CASSPDSDPYNEQFF,TGTGCCAGCTCGCCCGACTCGGATCCCTACAATGAGCAGTTCTTC
.,.,TRBV4-1,TRBJ2-1,CASSTRSSQAAYNEQFF,TGCGCCAGCAGCACGCGCTCGAGTCAGGCAGCCTACAATGAGCAGTTCTTC
.,many,TRBV12-3/TRBV12-4,TRBJ2-5,CASSTYRETQYF,TGTGCCAGCAGTACCTACCGGGAGACCCAGTACTTC
.,many,TRBV27,TRBJ2-2,CASWTANTGELFF,TGTGCCAGTTGGACCGCGAACACCGGGGAGCTGTTTTTT
.,few,TRBV6-1,TRBJ1-3,CASSSHESFPGNTIYF,TGTGCCAGCAGTTCTCACGAGTCTTTCCCTGGAAACACCATATATTTT
.,few,TRBV27,TRBJ1-6,CASSLSGEMSFYNSPLHF,TGTGCCAGCAGTTTATCGGGAGAGATGAGTTTTTATAATTCACCCCTCCACTTT
.,.,TRBV20-1,TRBJ1-5,CSAPSNGGNQPQHF,TGCAGTGCGCCCTCCAACGGGGGCAATCAGCCCCAGCATTTT
TRBD2,few,TRBV6-6,TRBJ2-5,CASSYLSGRETQYF,TGTGCCAGCAGTTACCTTAGCGGGAGAGAGACCCAGTACTTC
TRBD2,many,TRBV20-1,TRBJ2-5,CSATGLAGVGGETQYF,TGCAGTGCTACAGGACTAGCGGGGGTTGGAGGGGAGACCCAGTACTTC
.,.,TRBV15,TRBJ2-6,CATSREGGSGANVLTF,TGTGCCACCAGCAGAGAGGGGGGATCTGGGGCCAACGTCCTGACTTTC
.,.,TRBV28,TRBJ2-2,CASSLWVWRGPGELFF,TGTGCCAGCAGTTTATGGGTTTGGAGAGGGCCCGGGGAGCTGTTTTTT
.,.,TRBV7-9,TRBJ1-1,CASSRGQLNTEAFF,TGTGCCAGCAGCCGGGGGCAGCTGAACACTGAAGCTTTCTTT
TRBD1,many,TRBV28,TRBJ1-1,CASTLGDRVGTEAFF,TGTGCCAGCACCTTAGGGGACAGGGTGGGCACTGAAGCTTTCTTT
.,.,TRBV4-1,TRBJ1-5,CASSQGFDRTRQPQHF,TGCGCCAGCAGCCAAGGTTTCGACAGGACGAGACAGCCCCAGCATTTT
TRBD2,few,TRBV5-1,TRBJ2-1,CASSLIAGSMNEQFF,TGCGCCAGCAGCTTAATAGCGGGATCAATGAATGAGCAGTTCTTC
.,few,TRBV19,TRBJ1-4,CASSIAQSGYNEKLFF,TGTGCCAGTAGTATAGCCCAGTCAGGGTATAATGAAAAACTGTTTTTT
.,many,TRBV7-9,TRBJ2-7,CASSLEVSSYEQYF,TGTGCCAGCAGCTTAGAGGTTTCAAGCTACGAGCAGTACTTC
.,many,TRBV6-1,TRBJ1-1,CASSEGRRTEAFF,TGTGCCAGCAGTGAGGGTCGGAGGACTGAAGCTTTCTTT
.,few,TRBV24-1,TRBJ2-5,CATGSSETQYF,TGTGCCACCGGAAGCTCGGAGACCCAGTACTTC
TRBD2,few,TRBV13,TRBJ2-1,CASSSAGLAGAGFF,TGTGCCAGCAGCTCCGCGGGTCTAGCGGGAGCGGGGTTCTTC
TRBD2,many,TRBV28,TRBJ2-3,CAISPPSGRVGTDTQYF,TGTGCCATCTCCCCTCCTAGCGGGAGGGTCGGCACAGATACGCAGTATTTT
TRBD1,many,TRBV24-1,TRBJ2-5,CATSDPGQGETQYF,TGTGCCACCAGTGATCCGGGACAGGGAGAGACCCAGTACTTC